The 3 T cell receptor beta chains given below trace back to one sample, sequenced in a study of cytomegalovirus exposure and HLA in healthy donors. In the PCR, 60 Vbeta and 13 Jbeta primers were used. Produced via immunoSEQ multiplex PCR; TCRdb's table is partial and in-frame only. The sample has approximately 89,000 clones; about 80% are singletons. The sample comprised PBMCs. All receptors come from a male donor in good health and CMV-seronegative.

V and J are TRBV23-1 and TRBJ1-2; D unclear. TRBV23-1 is classed as an ORF, of uncertain function. V lost 3 bases to trimming and J lost 7 bases, with 18 bases between them. The CDR3 is 15 amino acids. This CDR3 is CASSHPEVRDGGYTF. The DNA of the CDR3 is TGCGCCAGCAGTCACCCGGAGGTTCGGGATGGTGGCTACACCTTC.

The chain combines TRBV6-5 with TRBJ2-2; 9 bases are a match to TRBD1. Germline V gives CDR1 MNHEY, CDR2 SVGAGI. This CDR3 region has 15 residues. V shed 10 bases, J shed 1 base, and the junction held 7 bases outside the gene matches. This CDR3 is CATPPGQGNTGELFF. The CDR3 coding sequence is TGTGCCACTCCTCCGGGACAGGGGAACACCGGGGAGCTGTTTTTT.

The gene calls are TRBV7-2 and TRBJ2-7; 9 nucleotides line up with TRBD1. The trim removed 4 bases at V and 4 bases at J, leaving 8 bases unmatched. Germline V gives CDR1 SGHTA, CDR2 FQGNSA. The CDR3 totals 15 residues. CDR3 loop: CASSYRTGAIYEQYF. The DNA for the CDR3 is TGTGCCAGCAGCTACCGGACAGGGGCCATATACGAGCAGTACTTC.